This TCR beta chain was obtained from a study of shared clonotypes between healthy human individuals. This clone was recorded a few times. Its antigen remains unknown. Unmatched junction bases numbered 17, after V lost 6 bases and J lost 5 bases. Germline CDR1 is SNHLY and CDR2 is FYNNEI. The CDR3 consists of 18 residues. For each subset, genomic DNA was distributed in equal portions over several immunoSEQ plates. The method was immunoSEQ multiplex PCR; TCRdb's version includes in-frame clones alone and lacks a portion of them. The sample yields about 340,000 clones, more than 60% seen once. Findings and limits, study-wide: Sharing across a handful of donors was seen in 4.5% to 6.5% of naive CD4 clonotypes. Naive subsets generally exceeded memory subsets in estimated richness.

The material sequenced was memory CD4+ T cells sorted from blood. Subset noted: CD45RA-negative fraction. J is TRBJ2-1 and V is TRBV2, with 9 bases that match TRBD1. The clonotype comes from a man aged 25 to 40 in good health. CDR3 amino acids: CASSPGQGRPPYHNEQFF. The DNA of the CDR3 is TGTGCCAGCAGCCCGGGACAGGGAAGGCCGCCGTACCACAATGAGCAGTTCTTC.